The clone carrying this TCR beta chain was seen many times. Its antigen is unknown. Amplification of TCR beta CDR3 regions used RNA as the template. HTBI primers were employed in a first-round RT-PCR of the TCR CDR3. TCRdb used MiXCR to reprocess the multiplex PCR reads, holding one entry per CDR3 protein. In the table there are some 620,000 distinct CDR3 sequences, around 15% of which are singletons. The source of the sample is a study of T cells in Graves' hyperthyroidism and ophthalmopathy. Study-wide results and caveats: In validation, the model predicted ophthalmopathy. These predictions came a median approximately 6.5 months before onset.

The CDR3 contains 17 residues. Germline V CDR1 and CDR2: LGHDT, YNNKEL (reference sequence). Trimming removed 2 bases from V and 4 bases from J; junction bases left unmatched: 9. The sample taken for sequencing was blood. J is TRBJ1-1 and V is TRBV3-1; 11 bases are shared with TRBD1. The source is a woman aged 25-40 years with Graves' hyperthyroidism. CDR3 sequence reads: CASSQPGTGGLGTEAFF. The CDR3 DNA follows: TGTGCCAGCAGCCAACCCGGGACAGGGGGATTGGGCACTGAAGCTTTCTTT.